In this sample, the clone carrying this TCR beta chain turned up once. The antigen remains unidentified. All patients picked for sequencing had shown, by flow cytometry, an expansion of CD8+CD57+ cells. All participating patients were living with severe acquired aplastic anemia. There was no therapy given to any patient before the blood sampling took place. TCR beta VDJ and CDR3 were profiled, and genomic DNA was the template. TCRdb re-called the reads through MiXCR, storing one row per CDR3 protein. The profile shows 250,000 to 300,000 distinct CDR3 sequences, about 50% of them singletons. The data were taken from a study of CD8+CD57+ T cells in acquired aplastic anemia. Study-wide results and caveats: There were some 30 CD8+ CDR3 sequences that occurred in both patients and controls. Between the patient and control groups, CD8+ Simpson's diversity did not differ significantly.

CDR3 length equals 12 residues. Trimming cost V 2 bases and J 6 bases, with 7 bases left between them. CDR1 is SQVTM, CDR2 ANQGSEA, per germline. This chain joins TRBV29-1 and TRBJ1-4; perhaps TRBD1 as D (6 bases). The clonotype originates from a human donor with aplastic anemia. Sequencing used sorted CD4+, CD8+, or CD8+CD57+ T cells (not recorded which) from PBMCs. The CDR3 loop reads CSVEQGYEKLFF. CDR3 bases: TGCAGCGTTGAACAGGGGTATGAAAAACTGTTTTTT.